The 21 T cell receptor beta chains in this list originate from one sample, sequenced in a study of monozygotic twins with cystic fibrosis. TCRdb keeps only in-frame clones here, not all; method: immunoSEQ multiplex PCR. The sample lists some 32,000 clones; about 92% were seen once. Material for sequencing was blood. The origin of the receptors is a girl aged 2-15 years with cystic fibrosis.

The rearrangement links TRBV4-1 to TRBJ2-1, with D perhaps TRBD1 (5 bases). Germline V gene lookup returns CDR1 MGHRA and CDR2 YSYEKL. The CDR3 has 15 residues. Trimming took 0 bases from V and 4 from J, leaving 10 bases between them. The CDR3 region is CASSQEDTGYNEQFF. CDR3 DNA sequence: TGCGCCAGCAGCCAAGAGGACACGGGTTACAATGAGCAGTTCTTC.

V is TRBV2 and J is TRBJ2-5; the D gene is possibly TRBD1 (6 bases). V lost 6 bases, J lost 2 bases, and 10 bases lay in between. The CDR3 has 13 amino acids. The V gene's germline CDR1 is SNHLY and CDR2 FYNNEI. CDR3 sequence (DNA): TGTGCCAGCAGGGGACACTATCAAGAGACCCAGTACTTC. Amino acids: CASRGHYQETQYF.

This clone came up once. This rearrangement joins TRBV4-1 to TRBJ1-6; D unclear. From germline, CDR1 is MGHRA and CDR2 YSYEKL. V lost 4 bases and J 7 bases, leaving 14 bases between the germline ends. The CDR3 runs 15 residues. DNA for the CDR3: TGCGCCAGCAGCCCAGACCGGACGGAAAATTCACCCCTCCACTTT. Translation: CASSPDRTENSPLHF.

V gene TRBV5-6 combines with J gene TRBJ1-1; TRBD1 is a possible D gene (5 bases). V dropped 0 bases and J dropped 3 bases, with 15 bases sitting between them. This CDR3 comprises 16 residues. CDR1 is SGHDT, CDR2 YYEEEE, per germline. The CDR3, as DNA: TGTGCCAGCAGCTTGGTTGTCGGGACCTCGGACACTGAAGCTTTCTTT. Translation: CASSLVVGTSDTEAFF.

The chain couples TRBV4-3 to TRBJ2-7, with D uncertain. The CDR3 totals 15 residues. Germline CDR1 LGHNA, CDR2 YSLEER. Trimming shortened V by 2 bases and J by 3 bases, and 14 bases separated the two germline ends. The CDR3 coding sequence is TGCGCCAGCAGCCAAAGTCGGTCGACGGGCTACGAGCAGTACTTC. It translates to CASSQSRSTGYEQYF.

The chain couples TRBV30 to TRBJ1-2; 9 bases are a match to TRBD1. The CDR3 contains 13 residues. Germline CDR1 is GTSNPN and CDR2 is SVGIG (reference sequence). V was clipped by 3 bases and J by 8 bases; unmatched bases: 7. The CDR3 loop reads CAWRGQGPIGYTF. In nucleotides, the CDR3 is TGTGCCTGGAGGGGACAGGGACCTATCGGCTACACCTTC.

Only a few counts were recorded for this clone. The genes are TRBV4-2 and TRBJ2-1, with TRBD2 as a possible D gene (6 bases). The V gene lost 0 bases and the J gene lost 6 bases, with 21 bases spanning the gap. Germline V gene data show CDR1 as LGHNA and CDR2 as YNFKEQ. This CDR3 is 18 amino acids long. CDR3: CASSQDNTGDTFLNEQFF. The CDR3, as DNA: TGTGCCAGCAGCCAAGATAATACGGGAGATACCTTCCTCAATGAGCAGTTCTTC.

As concerns this clone: An end of the junction does not agree with germline; a read error may underlie this. V usage is TRBV7-2 and J usage is TRBJ2-7; possible D gene TRBD1, 5 bases. Germline V gene lookup returns CDR1 SGHTA and CDR2 FQGNSA. The CDR3 is 14 amino acids. CDR3 coding DNA: TGTGCCAGCAGTTTAACCCCTCAGTTGTGGGGCAGCAACTTC. It is translated as CASSLTPQLWGSNF.

DNA of the CDR3: TGTGCCTGGAGTGTTCCCGGGCAGGGTAATCGTCAGCCCCAGCATTTT. Residues: CAWSVPGQGNRQPQHF. The chain has TRBV30 and TRBJ1-5, with D tentatively TRBD1 (5 bases). Germline CDR1 reads GTSNPN; CDR2 reads SVGIG (reference sequence). This CDR3 comprises 16 residues. Trimming stripped 0 bases from V and 6 bases from J, with 18 bases between.

This sequence joins TRBV7-2 and TRBJ2-3; tentative D call: TRBD2 (6 bases). The CDR3 contains 14 residues. The V and J ends lost 5 bases and 1 base respectively, with 10 bases between them. The V gene's germline CDR1 is SGHTA and CDR2 FQGNSA. DNA of the CDR3: TGTGCCAGCAGCCTGGCGGGGCGCACAGATACGCAGTATTTT. Translated: CASSLAGRTDTQYF.

V gene TRBV5-1 combines with J gene TRBJ2-5; TRBD2 agrees at 8 bases. The CDR3 is 17 residues long. CDR1 SGHRS and CDR2 YFSETQ come from the germline V gene. Unmatched junction bases numbered 10, after V lost 0 bases and J lost 3 bases. CDR3 coding DNA: TGCGCCAGCAGCTTGGGAACCCTAGCGGGTTGGGAAGAGACCCAGTACTTC. This encodes CASSLGTLAGWEETQYF.

This rearrangement joins TRBV9 to TRBJ2-7, with 9 positions matching TRBD1. The V gene's germline CDR1 is SGDLS and CDR2 YYNGEE. This CDR3 is built from 17 residues. J lost 2 bases, V lost 0 bases, and 9 bases had no gene match. The CDR3 sequence is CASSVGRARTGAYEQYF. Written as DNA, the CDR3 is TGTGCCAGCAGCGTAGGGAGAGCGAGGACAGGGGCCTACGAGCAGTACTTC.

The chain couples TRBV27 to TRBJ2-7; D remains unclear. The CDR3 loop spans 14 amino acids. Trimming left V 0 bases short and J 2 bases short, with 8 bases between. CDR1 and CDR2 from the germline V gene are MNHEY and SMNVEV (reference sequence). CDR3 DNA: TGTGCCAGCAGTTTATCGGCAGGTACCTACGAGCAGTACTTC. Amino acid sequence: CASSLSAGTYEQYF.

The chain carries TRBV30 and TRBJ1-2; possible D gene TRBD1, 6 bases. The CDR3 has 16 residues. V was clipped by 0 bases and J by 8 bases, with 22 bases between them. Germline CDR1 is GTSNPN and CDR2 is SVGIG (reference sequence). The CDR3 is CAWSVTPPRGGKGYTF. The CDR3 bases are TGTGCCTGGAGTGTAACCCCCCCGCGCGGGGGCAAAGGCTACACCTTC.

The chain carries TRBV4-1 and TRBJ2-5, with 10 positions matching TRBD2. CDR1 MGHRA and CDR2 YSYEKL come from the germline V gene. V was pared by 0 bases and J by 2 bases, with 3 bases of the junction left unmatched. The CDR3 runs 16 residues. This chain's CDR3 is CASSQETSGDQETQYF. Written as DNA, the CDR3 is TGCGCCAGCAGCCAAGAAACTAGCGGGGATCAAGAGACCCAGTACTTC.

The chain has TRBV7-9 and TRBJ1-6; D unresolved. CDR1 is SEHNR, CDR2 FQNEAQ, per germline (reference sequence). This CDR3 spans 14 amino acids. The V and J ends lost 4 bases and 8 bases respectively, with 12 bases between them. CDR3 DNA sequence: TGTGCCAGCAGCTCAGACATGGCCTATTCACCCCTCCACTTT. Translated: CASSSDMAYSPLHF.

This sequence joins TRBV11-2 and TRBJ2-7; tentatively, D is TRBD2 (7 bases). The CDR3 has 17 residues. Trimming left V 5 bases short and J 3 bases short, with 23 bases between. Germline V gene sequence: CDR1 SGHAT, CDR2 FQNNGV. Here the CDR3 DNA reads TGTGCCAGCAGCCCACTGGGGGGGGGCAGGTTCTACTACGAGCAGTACTTC. It codes for CASSPLGGGRFYYEQYF.

The chain links TRBV11-2 to TRBJ2-1, with 12 bases aligning to TRBD2. The CDR3 spans 15 residues. Germline-derived CDR1 and CDR2 are SGHAT and FQNNGV. V dropped 5 bases and J dropped 6; count of bases not matched to a gene: 5. The CDR3 nucleotides read TGTGCCAGCAGCCGTCCGGGACTAGCGGGCAATGAGCAGTTCTTC. This gives the protein CASSRPGLAGNEQFF.

The V gene is TRBV27, the J gene TRBJ2-1; 10 bases align to TRBD2. Germline CDR1 is MNHEY and CDR2 is SMNVEV (reference sequence). The trim removed 8 bases at V and 2 bases at J, leaving 12 bases unmatched. The CDR3 sequence is 17 residues long. CDR3 nucleotide sequence: TGTGCCAGCCAGCGGGAGGGGGCTGAGTTCCCCTACAATGAGCAGTTCTTC. Its protein product is CASQREGAEFPYNEQFF.

V gene TRBV7-9 combines with J gene TRBJ2-1; 8 bases agree with TRBD2. The germline gives CDR1 SEHNR, CDR2 FQNEAQ (reference sequence). J lost 5 bases, V lost 0 bases, and 15 bases had no gene match. The CDR3 loop spans 19 amino acids. CDR3 sequence (DNA): TGTGCCAGCAGCTTAGCATTGGGAACAAGCGGGAGACTCGACAATGAGCAGTTCTTC. Protein: CASSLALGTSGRLDNEQFF.

The chain recombines TRBV7-6 with TRBJ2-7, with unresolved D. This CDR3 is built from 11 residues. V was trimmed by 5 bases and J by 6 bases, leaving 8 bases between them. CDR1 is SGHVS and CDR2 is FNYEAQ in the germline V gene. The CDR3 loop reads CASSPGREQYF. CDR3 nucleotides: TGTGCCAGCAGCCCCGGCCGCGAGCAGTACTTC.